This passage covers 17 T cell receptor beta chains from one sample sequenced in a study of molecular identifiers for immune sequencing clone quantification. Each CDR3 protein is one row after TCRdb ran MiXCR on the PCR reads. This sample has about 640,000 distinct CDR3 sequences; about 20% occur once, and the top ten carry around 0.9%. The specimen was naive CD8+ T cells from blood, with Jurkat cell RNA spiked in. Described subset: FACS-sorted CD8+CD4-CCR7+CD45RA+ naive T cells. The receptors shown here come from a human donor in good health. Some libraries in this study had Jurkat cell RNA spiked in.

This clonotype was observed many times. The chain has TRBV11-2 and TRBJ2-2; D possibly corresponds to TRBD1 (5 bases). The V end was cut by 4 bases, the J end by 1 base, with 10 bases between. CDR3 size: 15 residues. Germline V gives CDR1 SGHAT, CDR2 FQNNGV. The CDR3 spells CASSSTAKNTGELFF. The DNA of the CDR3 is TGTGCCAGCAGCTCGACAGCTAAGAACACCGGGGAGCTGTTTTTT.

This clonotype occurred many times. The chain combines TRBV6-1 with TRBJ2-2; D might be TRBD1 (5 bases). Per germline, CDR1 MNHNS and CDR2 SASEGT. V dropped 3 bases and J dropped 4 bases, with 6 bases sitting between them. The CDR3 length is 13 residues. This chain's CDR3 is CASSDTGTGELFF. CDR3 sequence (DNA): TGTGCCAGCAGTGACACAGGCACCGGGGAGCTGTTTTTT.

This clonotype was detected ten times or more. The rearrangement uses TRBV28 and TRBJ2-7; D ambiguous. V lost 6 bases to trimming and J lost 2 bases, with 14 bases between them. The CDR3 is 14 amino acids. Per the germline V gene, CDR1 is MDHEN and CDR2 is SYDVKM. The CDR3 bases are TGTGCCAGCAGCACTCGACTGCTTCCCTACGAGCAGTACTTC. It encodes CASSTRLLPYEQYF.

This clonotype was observed many times. This rearrangement joins TRBV24-1 to TRBJ2-1; 8 bases map to TRBD1. V gave up 5 bases and J gave up 10 bases; unmatched junction bases: 6. The CDR3 runs to 13 residues. Germline V gene lookup returns CDR1 KGHDR and CDR2 SFDVKD. This chain's CDR3 is CATSVRTGSEQFF. The CDR3 DNA reads as TGTGCCACCAGTGTAAGGACAGGGTCAGAGCAGTTCTTC.

This clonotype was seen ten or more times. V usage is TRBV29-1 and J usage is TRBJ1-1, with D hard to call. Germline CDR1 and CDR2: SQVTM and ANQGSEA. The CDR3 contains 11 residues. V gave up 5 bases and J gave up 2 bases, with 6 bases separating them. The CDR3 protein is CSVLENTEAFF. The CDR3 coding sequence is TGCAGCGTTCTAGAAAACACTGAAGCTTTCTTT. Full variable domain (missing parts from reference TRBV29-1 and TRBJ1-1): SAVISQKPSRDICQRGTSLTIQCQVDSQVTMMFWYRQQPGQSLTLIATANQGSEATYESGFVIDKFPISRPNLTFSTLTVSNMSPEDSSIYLCSVLENTEAFFGQGTRLTVV.

V usage is TRBV9 and J usage is TRBJ2-7, with TRBD1 identical over 9 bases. The CDR3 is 15 amino acids. CDR1 and CDR2 (germline): SGDLS, YYNGEE. J was trimmed by 6 bases and V by 0 bases; bases with no gene match: 7. The CDR3 DNA reads TGTGCCAGCAGCGTAGGCGGGACAGGGTTCCCCGAGCAGTACTTC. Amino acids: CASSVGGTGFPEQYF.

At least ten counts were recorded for this clonotype. The gene calls are TRBV19 and TRBJ1-4; tentatively, D is TRBD1 (6 bases). Germline CDR1 is LNHDA and CDR2 is SQIVND (reference sequence). This CDR3 is 16 amino acids long. Trimming pared 5 bases from V and 3 bases from J, leaving 16 bases between. CDR3 nucleotide sequence: TGTGCCAGTAGTGTCGGACTGACAGGATCTAATGAAAAACTGTTTTTT. Its protein product is CASSVGLTGSNEKLFF.

This clonotype was observed at least ten times. V gene TRBV24-1 combines with J gene TRBJ2-1; no firm D call. This CDR3 has 12 residues. CDR1 and CDR2 (germline): KGHDR, SFDVKD. V gave up 10 bases and J gave up 0 bases, with 6 bases separating them. The CDR3 is CATQSSYNEQFF. The DNA of the CDR3 is TGTGCCACGCAGAGCTCCTACAATGAGCAGTTCTTC.

About this clonotype: A read error may explain this, as a much larger clone is one base away. This chain links TRBV7-9 with TRBJ2-7; D may be TRBD1 or TRBD2 (5 bases each). In germline, CDR1 is SEHNR, CDR2 FQNEAQ (reference sequence). The CDR3 is 13 amino acids. CDR3: CASSMPGTYERYF. The DNA of the CDR3 is TGTGCCAGCAGTATGCCAGGGACCTACGAGCGGTACTTC.

This clonotype appeared many times. The rearrangement joins TRBV18 to TRBJ2-7; D unclear. The CDR3 runs to 13 residues. In germline, CDR1 is KGHSH, CDR2 LQKENI. Trimming took 2 bases from V and 7 from J, leaving 12 bases between them. CDR3 loop: CASSPSAVGEQYF. CDR3 DNA sequence: TGTGCCAGCTCACCATCGGCAGTCGGGGAGCAGTACTTC.

The table lists this clonotype with many counts. The rearrangement links TRBV7-2 to TRBJ2-1; perhaps TRBD1 as D (6 bases). CDR3 size: 14 residues. V was shortened by 1 base and J by 8 bases, with 12 bases between the two germline ends. CDR1 and CDR2 (germline): SGHTA, FQGNSA. In DNA, the CDR3 is TGTGCCAGCAGCTTAGTATTAGCAGGGGATGAGCAGTTCTTC. Protein: CASSLVLAGDEQFF. Full variable domain (remainder filled in from reference TRBV7-2 and TRBJ2-1): GAGVSQSPSNKVTEKGKDVELRCDPISGHTALYWYRQSLGQGLEFLIYFQGNSAPDKSGLPSDRFSAERTGGSVSTLTIQRTQQEDSAVYLCASSLVLAGDEQFFGPGTRLTVL.

This clonotype appeared many times. V is TRBV12-5 and J is TRBJ2-5, with D maybe TRBD2 (5 bases). There are 16 residues in the CDR3. Germline assignment: CDR1 LGHNT and CDR2 FRNRAP. Deletions cut 3 bases from V and 4 bases from J, with 18 bases between. The CDR3 spells CASGLPLDSFGETQYF. CDR3 nucleotides: TGTGCTAGTGGTTTACCTTTGGACTCCTTCGGAGAGACCCAGTACTTC.

As to this clonotype: An end of the junction does not agree with germline; a read error may underlie this. The V gene is TRBV5-3, the J gene TRBJ1-3; no reliable D call. TRBV5-3 is known as an ORF, though its function is uncertain. The CDR3 spans 14 residues. The CDR3 region is CASSFKGVGSTIYF. CDR3 coding DNA: TGTGCCAGCAGCTTTAAAGGAGTAGGAAGCACCATATATTTT.

This clonotype was counted a few times. The chain carries TRBV7-6 and TRBJ1-1; no clear D gene. The V gene lost 5 bases and the J gene lost 1 base, with 11 bases spanning the gap. The length of the CDR3 is 14 residues. The germline CDR1 and CDR2 sequences are SGHVS and FNYEAQ. This chain's CDR3 is CASSRHLGNTEAFF. CDR3 bases: TGTGCCAGCAGCAGACACCTGGGGAACACTGAAGCTTTCTTT.

V and J are TRBV7-9 and TRBJ2-2, with 8 bases matching TRBD1. The trim removed 1 base at V and 3 bases at J, leaving 4 bases unmatched. Germline CDR1 is SEHNR and CDR2 is FQNEAQ (reference sequence). The CDR3 covers 16 residues. CDR3 sequence reads: CASSLEGRGHTGELFF. In nucleotides, the CDR3 is TGTGCCAGCAGCTTAGAAGGCAGGGGGCACACCGGGGAGCTGTTTTTT. The variable domain in full, with the rest retrieved from reference TRBV7-9 and TRBJ2-2, is DTGVSQNPRHKITKRGQNVTFRCDPISEHNRLYWYRQTLGQGPEFLTYFQNEAQLEKSRLLSDRFSAERPKGSFSTLEIQRTEQGDSAMYLCASSLEGRGHTGELFFGEGSRLTVL.

This clonotype turned up a few times. This may stem from a read error, because a much larger clone lies one nucleotide away. The gene calls are TRBV28 and TRBJ1-1; TRBD1 matches 9 bases. Germline V gene data show CDR1 as MDHEN and CDR2 as SYDVKM. The CDR3 totals 16 residues. V shed 3 bases and J 4 bases; nucleotides not matched to a gene: 9. In nucleotides, the CDR3 is TGTGCCAGCAGTTTGGTCACCGGACAGGGGATCACTGAAGCTTTCTTT. This gives the protein CASSLVTGQGITEAFF.

Concerning this clonotype: A much larger clone sits a single nucleotide away, making a read error possible. The chain is built from TRBV27 and TRBJ2-7; D gene ambiguous. The germline CDR1 and CDR2 sequences are MNHEY and SMNVEV (reference sequence). The CDR3 is 13 amino acids. The CDR3 bases are TGTGCCAGCGCTCCGACCAGCTCCCACGAGCAGTACTTC. This translates into CASAPTSSHEQYF.